This entry lists 22 T cell receptor beta chains sequenced from one sample in a study of T-cell memory formation after mild COVID-19. TCRdb recomputed calls from the 5' RACE reads with MiXCR, one row per CDR3 protein. The repertoire holds fewer than 650,000 distinct CDR3 sequences, with about a fifth as singletons. The material sequenced was PBMCs or a T cell subset sorted from them (not recorded which). All receptors come from an adult woman who had mild COVID-19 (a few samples of this study predate the infection). Cell type and time point are not known.

This clonotype was detected only a few times. The gene calls are TRBV5-1 and TRBJ1-1; D might be TRBD1 (5 bases). The germline gives CDR1 SGHRS, CDR2 YFSETQ. With 4 bases removed from V and 1 base from J, the gap between germline ends came to 8 bases. The CDR3 runs to 13 residues. The DNA for the CDR3 is TGCGCCAGCAGCAAAGGACAGAACACTGAAGCTTTCTTT. This sequence encodes CASSKGQNTEAFF.

In this sample, this clonotype turned up a few times. The chain recombines TRBV4-1 with TRBJ2-2; 8 bases are a match to TRBD1. The CDR3 loop spans 19 amino acids. Germline CDR1 reads MGHRA; CDR2 reads YSYEKL. The junction had 14 bases not matched to a gene; V was cut back by 5 bases and J by 0 bases. The CDR3 reads CASSSRRFWDRSNTGELFF. In DNA form, the CDR3 reads TGCGCCAGCAGCTCAAGGCGTTTTTGGGACAGGTCGAACACCGGGGAGCTGTTTTTT.

This chain connects TRBV6-1 to TRBJ1-1; D not certain. Trimming shortened V by 2 bases and J by 3 bases, and 16 bases separated the two germline ends. Germline V gives CDR1 MNHNS, CDR2 SASEGT. This CDR3 region has 16 residues. CDR3 protein: CASSEWHLLVDTEAFF. As DNA, the CDR3 is TGTGCCAGCAGTGAATGGCACCTACTAGTGGACACTGAAGCTTTCTTT.

This clonotype was picked up many times. This chain connects TRBV5-5 to TRBJ2-5; 7 nucleotides match TRBD2. Germline trimming cut 3 bases from V and 1 base from J; bases unmatched to any gene: 6. Germline V gene data show CDR1 as SGHKS and CDR2 as YYEKEE (reference sequence). The CDR3 length is 15 residues. CDR3 region: CASSSGGTPQETQYF. DNA for the CDR3: TGTGCCAGCAGCTCGGGGGGTACCCCCCAAGAGACCCAGTACTTC.

This sequence joins TRBV5-1 and TRBJ1-2; D gene uncertain. Germline V gene sequence: CDR1 SGHRS, CDR2 YFSETQ. V was trimmed by 0 bases and J by 2 bases, leaving 17 bases between them. The length of the CDR3 is 17 residues. In nucleotides, the CDR3 is TGCGCCAGCAGCTTGGTCCATCTTTCCGGGAACAACTATGGCTACACCTTC. As protein: CASSLVHLSGNNYGYTF. Full variable domain (rest looked up from reference TRBV5-1 and TRBJ1-2): KAGVTQTPRYLIKTRGQQVTLSCSPISGHRSVSWYQQTPGQGLQFLFEYFSETQRNKGNFPGRFSGRQFSNSRSEMNVSTLELGDSALYLCASSLVHLSGNNYGYTFGSGTRLTVV.

This clonotype occurred many times. The rearrangement joins TRBV20-1 to TRBJ1-2, with 9 bases matching TRBD1. This CDR3 is built from 17 residues. Germline lookup yields CDR1 DFQATT and CDR2 SNEGSKA (reference sequence). V trimming: 2 bases; J trimming: 4 bases; junction bases outside the gene matches: 14. The CDR3 DNA reads TGCAGTGCTAGACTCCGGACAGGGGCACTACAATTCTATGGCTACACCTTC. Translating gives CSARLRTGALQFYGYTF.

In nucleotides, the CDR3 is TGTGCCATCAGCGCAACGGGACAGTACAACCTGCTTCAAGAGACCCAGTACTTC. Its translation is CAISATGQYNLLQETQYF. This rearrangement joins TRBV10-3 to TRBJ2-5; 7 bases fit TRBD1. With 6 bases clipped from V and 2 bases from J, the junction kept 18 bases outside the gene matches. Germline values: CDR1 ENHRY, CDR2 SYGVKD. CDR3 length equals 18 residues.

The rearrangement links TRBV5-1 to TRBJ2-5, with 7 bases matching TRBD1. Losses at the gene ends were 5 bases for V and 1 base for J; bases not matched to a gene: 14. Germline assignment: CDR1 SGHRS and CDR2 YFSETQ. The CDR3 spans 17 residues. The CDR3 nucleotides are TGCGCCAGCAGAATTGGATCGACAGGGCCCTTCCAAGAGACCCAGTACTTC. Its protein is CASRIGSTGPFQETQYF.

V is TRBV6-2 or TRBV6-3 and J is TRBJ2-3, with 7 nucleotides matching TRBD2. Germline V gives CDR1 MNHEY, CDR2 SVGEGT. The V and J ends lost 5 bases and 4 bases, in that order; junction bases with no gene match: 12. The CDR3 totals 16 residues. CDR3 nucleotide sequence: TGTGCCAGCAGTACCCCCCGCGGGAGAGGGTCAGATACGCAGTATTTT. Protein: CASSTPRGRGSDTQYF.

This sequence joins TRBV7-8 and TRBJ2-1; TRBD2 agrees at 10 bases. The ends lost 9 bases at V and 5 bases at J; junction bases unmatched: 7. This CDR3 region has 14 residues. Germline CDR1 SGHVS, CDR2 FQNEAQ. DNA for the CDR3: TGTGCCAGTGAAACTAGCGGGGCTCACAATGAGCAGTTCTTC. It translates to CASETSGAHNEQFF.

This clonotype has just a few counts. The chain uses TRBV9 and TRBJ2-5, with 11 bases matching TRBD2. The V gene's germline CDR1 is SGDLS and CDR2 YYNGEE. The CDR3 is 15 amino acids. The V gene end was trimmed by 7 bases and the J gene end by 5 bases; junction bases not matched to a gene: 10. CDR3 in amino acids: CASGRLSSGRETQYF. CDR3 nucleotides: TGTGCCAGCGGCAGACTATCTAGCGGGAGGGAGACCCAGTACTTC.

The J gene is TRBJ2-7, the V gene TRBV12-3 or TRBV12-4; D gene unclear. The V and J ends lost 4 bases and 5 bases respectively, with 9 bases between them. The length of the CDR3 is 12 residues. This chain's CDR3 is CASSSSSHEQYF. In nucleotides, the CDR3 is TGTGCCAGCAGTTCTAGTTCCCACGAGCAGTACTTC.

This clonotype was seen more than once but under ten times. An end of the junction differs from the germline gene, which may be a read error. As DNA, the CDR3 is TGCGCCAGCAGCCCGATGGTGGGGAAAACAGCTACGCAGTATTTT. Residues: CASSPMVGKTATQYF. The rearrangement links TRBV5-1 to TRBJ2-3; D not certain. CDR3 length equals 15 residues. Germline lookup yields CDR1 SGHRS and CDR2 YFSETQ.

In DNA, the CDR3 is TGTGCCAGCAACCCCCGGACAGGGGGTACGCAGTATTTT. Its translation is CASNPRTGGTQYF. J is TRBJ2-3 and V is TRBV2, with 10 bases fitting TRBD1. Germline assignment: CDR1 SNHLY and CDR2 FYNNEI. CDR3 length equals 13 residues. Germline trimming cut 7 bases from V and 8 bases from J; bases unmatched to any gene: 6.

The J gene is TRBJ1-5, the V gene TRBV20-1; D is possibly TRBD1 (6 bases). Per germline, CDR1 DFQATT and CDR2 SNEGSKA (reference sequence). CDR3 length: 12 amino acids. Trimming shortened V by 0 bases and J by 7 bases, and 7 bases separated the two germline ends. DNA for the CDR3: TGCAGTGCTAGAGACGGGGGCCAGCCCCAGCATTTT. This codes for CSARDGGQPQHF.

The rearrangement links TRBV12-3 or TRBV12-4 to TRBJ1-5; no clear D. The CDR3 is made up of 12 amino acids. The germline V and J ends were trimmed by 5 bases and 4 bases, with 6 bases remaining between them. CDR3 nucleotides: TGTGCCAGCAGTGGGCAGAATCAGCCCCAGCATTTT. Its protein is CASSGQNQPQHF.

The rearrangement links TRBV3-1 to TRBJ2-1; 7 bases align to TRBD2. CDR3 length: 16 residues. Germline V gene lookup returns CDR1 LGHDT and CDR2 YNNKEL (reference sequence). V gave up 1 base and J gave up 4 bases; unmatched junction bases: 7. The CDR3 region is CASSQAGGRAYNEQFF. In DNA, the CDR3 is TGTGCCAGCAGCCAAGCAGGAGGGAGGGCTTACAATGAGCAGTTCTTC.

The genes are TRBV7-8 and TRBJ2-5, with D maybe TRBD2 (6 bases). The V gene's germline CDR1 is SGHVS and CDR2 FQNEAQ. V was clipped by 5 bases and J by 5 bases, with 18 bases between them. The CDR3 runs to 15 residues. For the CDR3, the DNA is TGTGCCAGCAGCCCCCTTCTCGTTCGGGGGGAGACCCAGTACTTC. Translating gives CASSPLLVRGETQYF.

The genes are TRBV18 and TRBJ2-1, with 12 bases that match TRBD2. Trimming removed 2 bases from V and 0 bases from J; junction bases left unmatched: 5. In germline, CDR1 is KGHSH, CDR2 LQKENI. The CDR3 extends over 18 amino acids. The CDR3 region is CASSPVLAGGHSYNEQFF. The CDR3 coding sequence is TGTGCCAGCTCACCAGTACTAGCGGGAGGTCACTCCTACAATGAGCAGTTCTTC.

The rearrangement links TRBV6-5 to TRBJ2-5; D gene uncertain. In germline, CDR1 is MNHEY, CDR2 SVGAGI. V was shortened by 6 bases and J by 5 bases, with 19 bases between the two germline ends. The CDR3 is 15 residues long. CDR3 DNA sequence: TGTGCCAGCAGAGTTGCTGGGCAGTCGGCGGAGACCCAGTACTTC. Translation: CASRVAGQSAETQYF.

This clonotype was picked up a small number of times. The chain is built from TRBV4-1 and TRBJ2-2; D not certain. The germline V gene has CDR1 MGHRA and CDR2 YSYEKL. Trimming took off 3 bases at V and 9 bases at J, with 5 bases between the two ends. The CDR3 runs to 11 residues. The CDR3 here is CASSQYRELFF. DNA for the CDR3: TGCGCCAGCAGCCAGTACCGGGAGCTGTTTTTT.

This clonotype was observed a few times. This chain links TRBV20-1 with TRBJ2-3, with D hard to call. The CDR3 loop spans 16 amino acids. Trimming took off 0 bases at V and 4 bases at J, with 17 bases between the two ends. Germline V gives CDR1 DFQATT, CDR2 SNEGSKA (reference sequence). The CDR3 DNA sequence: TGCAGTGCTAGAGATTTCCCGACTCGAGAGGCAGATACGCAGTATTTT. Translated: CSARDFPTREADTQYF.